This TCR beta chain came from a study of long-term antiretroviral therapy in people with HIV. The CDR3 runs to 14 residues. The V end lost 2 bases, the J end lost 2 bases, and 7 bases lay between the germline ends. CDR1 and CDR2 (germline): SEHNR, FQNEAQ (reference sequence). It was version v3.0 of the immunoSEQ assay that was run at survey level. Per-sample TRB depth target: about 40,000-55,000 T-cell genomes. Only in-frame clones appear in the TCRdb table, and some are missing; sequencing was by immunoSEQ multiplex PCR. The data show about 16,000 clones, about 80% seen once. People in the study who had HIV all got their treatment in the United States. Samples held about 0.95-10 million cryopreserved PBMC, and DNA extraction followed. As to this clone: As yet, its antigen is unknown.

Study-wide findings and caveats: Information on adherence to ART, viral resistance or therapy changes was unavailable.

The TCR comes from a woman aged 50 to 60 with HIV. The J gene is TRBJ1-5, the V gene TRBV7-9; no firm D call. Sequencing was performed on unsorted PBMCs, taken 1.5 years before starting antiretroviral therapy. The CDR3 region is CASSLTGRNQPQHF. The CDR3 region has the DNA TGTGCCAGCAGCTTAACTGGCCGCAATCAGCCCCAGCATTTT.